Shown below are 12 T cell receptor beta chains from a single sample sequenced in a study of CD8+ T cells in alopecia areata. Treatment in this sample: oral pan-JAK inhibitor, 5-10 mg twice daily. Following extraction, RNA underwent reverse transcription to cDNA, which served as the sequencing template. Assay used: immunoSEQ multiplex PCR; TCRdb lists only in-frame clones, some missing. The data contain fewer than 150,000 clones, 80% to 90% of them singletons. The sequences come from CD8+ T cells sorted from blood, collected at week 4, from a patient treated with tofacitinib. These receptors were taken from a human donor with alopecia areata.

The chain has TRBV29-1 and TRBJ2-3; D might be TRBD1 (6 bases). Trimming shortened V by 6 bases and J by 6 bases, and 16 bases separated the two germline ends. The CDR3 is 13 amino acids. Germline CDR1 is SQVTM and CDR2 is ANQGSEA. The CDR3 is CSVGAAPRDTQYF. The CDR3 DNA follows: TGCAGCGTGGGGGCCGCCCCGAGGGATACGCAGTATTTT.

The chain joins TRBV11-2 to TRBJ2-1; 9 bases align to TRBD2. The CDR3 is 15 residues long. V dropped 1 base and J dropped 8; count of bases not matched to a gene: 6. Germline assignment: CDR1 SGHAT and CDR2 FQNNGV. The CDR3 region has the DNA TGTGCCAGCAGCTTAGTGCGGGGGGGCCTCGATGAGCAGTTCTTC. It codes for CASSLVRGGLDEQFF.

V is TRBV6-5 and J is TRBJ2-1, with D uncertain. The germline V gene encodes CDR1 MNHEY and CDR2 SVGAGI. This CDR3 is built from 13 residues. The V end lost 2 bases, the J end lost 10 bases, and 12 bases lay between the germline ends. DNA for the CDR3: TGTGCCAGCAGTTACGGGTGGGGTCGGGAGCAGTTCTTC. The encoded protein is CASSYGWGREQFF.

This clone is termed hyperexpanded (1% or more). Distinct nucleotide sequences in the sample also encode this CDR3. The chain recombines TRBV5-6 with TRBJ2-2, with a weak D call TRBD1 (5 bases). Trimming shortened V by 1 base and J by 0 bases, and 13 bases separated the two germline ends. CDR1 is SGHDT, CDR2 YYEEEE, per germline. CDR3 size: 17 residues. CDR3 residues: CASSLITGRPNTGELFF. In nucleotides, the CDR3 is TGTGCCAGCAGCTTGATTACAGGCCGCCCGAACACCGGGGAGCTGTTTTTT.

This clone was seen only a few times. The rearrangement links TRBV19 to TRBJ2-3, with a weak D call TRBD1 (6 bases). The V end was cut by 4 bases, the J end by 6 bases, with 17 bases between. The CDR3 runs to 15 residues. Looked up from germline, CDR1 is LNHDA and CDR2 is SQIVND (reference sequence). The CDR3, as DNA: TGTGCCAGTAGTACCCAGGCAGGGGTACGGGATACGCAGTATTTT. Amino acid sequence: CASSTQAGVRDTQYF.

The chain joins TRBV5-4 to TRBJ2-4; D might be TRBD1 (5 bases). The CDR3 contains 13 residues. Trimming cost V 9 bases and J 3 bases, with 13 bases left between them. Germline loops: CDR1 SGHNT, CDR2 YYREEE (reference sequence). The CDR3, as DNA: TGTGCCATTACCCAGGGAAACAAAAACATTCAGTACTTC. Translating gives CAITQGNKNIQYF.

The gene calls are TRBV6-6 and TRBJ2-1, with D perhaps assigned TRBD1 or TRBD2 (5 bases each). Per the germline V gene, CDR1 is MNHNY and CDR2 is SVGAGI (reference sequence). V dropped 5 bases and J dropped 5 bases, with 13 bases sitting between them. The CDR3 length is 14 residues. The CDR3 sequence is CASSAPGPNNEQFF. The DNA for the CDR3 is TGTGCCAGCAGTGCCCCGGGGCCCAACAATGAGCAGTTCTTC.

The chain carries TRBV5-4 and TRBJ2-1, with D perhaps matching TRBD2 (6 bases). The CDR3 runs 15 residues. CDR1 and CDR2 (germline): SGHNT, YYREEE (reference sequence). The V and J ends lost 1 base and 4 bases respectively, with 12 bases between them. In DNA form, the CDR3 reads TGTGCCAGCAGCTTGATCGTCGGGGGATACAATGAGCAGTTCTTC. Translation gives CASSLIVGGYNEQFF.

The V gene is TRBV7-9, the J gene TRBJ2-2; D gene ambiguous. Germline CDR1 is SEHNR and CDR2 is FQNEAQ (reference sequence). The CDR3 spans 13 residues. Trimming removed 5 bases at V and 5 bases at J, with 9 bases between. Here the CDR3 reads CASSPESTGELFF. In DNA, the CDR3 is TGTGCCAGCAGCCCTGAATCGACCGGGGAGCTGTTTTTT.

To note about this clone: This sample includes further DNA sequences coding for the same CDR3. The rearrangement links TRBV19 to TRBJ2-7; TRBD1 aligns across 9 bases. The J segment lost 4 bases and the V segment lost 6 bases, leaving 4 bases of the junction unmatched. Germline loops: CDR1 LNHDA, CDR2 SQIVND (reference sequence). The CDR3 has 13 amino acids. For the CDR3, the DNA is TGTGCCAGTAGCTCGGGACAGGGTTACGAGCAGTACTTC. Translated: CASSSGQGYEQYF.

The chain couples TRBV7-9 to TRBJ2-1; weak D call: TRBD1 (5 bases). CDR1 and CDR2 from the germline V gene are SEHNR and FQNEAQ (reference sequence). The CDR3 is made up of 13 amino acids. V dropped 5 bases and J dropped 8 bases, with 13 bases sitting between them. As DNA, the CDR3 is TGTGCCAGCAGCCGAACCTTAGGGGATGAGCAGTTCTTC. As protein: CASSRTLGDEQFF.

This clone is a singleton in its sample. Its ends do not fully match the called genes, so a read error is possible. V and J are TRBV7-7 and TRBJ1-3, with D possibly TRBD1 on 6 matching bases. This CDR3 contains 15 residues. Germline CDR1 SSHAT, CDR2 FNYEAQ (reference sequence). The chain's CDR3 is CASSASTGSSDTIYF. In DNA form, the CDR3 reads TGTGCTAGCAGCGCGTCCACAGGGAGCTCGGACACCATATATTTT.